The entry that follows covers one T cell receptor (beta chain) sequence. No antigen is known for it. The germline V and J ends were trimmed by 5 bases and 2 bases, with 16 bases remaining between them. Per the germline V gene, CDR1 is SGHVS and CDR2 is FQNEAQ. The CDR3 contains 15 residues. The entry originates in a study of shared clonotypes between healthy human individuals. CD4+ cell separation produced CD45RA+ naive and CD45RA-negative memory subsets. Here immunoSEQ multiplex PCR was the method, and the copy in TCRdb shows in-frame clones only, minus some. The data show under 200,000 clones, with over 80% seen just once and about 0.067% held by the top ten. Whole-study results and caveats: Shared clonotypes: approximately 5% naive CD4, around 3.5% naive CD8, less than 2.5% memory CD4, 0.4% to 0.45% memory CD8. Clonotype sharing among donors, it was expected, would be affected by sequencing depth. The four-donor shared clonotypes exceeded non-shared clonotypes in generation probability, with non-shared ones scoring lower.

Sequenced input: naive CD4+ T cells sorted from blood. Regarding subset: CD45RA+ positively selected. The rearrangement joins TRBV7-8 to TRBJ2-7, with TRBD2 as a possible D gene (5 bases). This receptor was taken from a woman aged 25 to 39 in good health. The chain's CDR3 is CASSVEGVGPYEQYF. CDR3 bases: TGTGCCAGCAGCGTAGAGGGTGTAGGCCCCTACGAGCAGTACTTC. Using reference TRBV7-8 and TRBJ2-7 for the parts outside the CDR3, the full variable domain is GAGVSQSPRYKVAKRGQDVALRCDPISGHVSLFWYQQALGQGPEFLTYFQNEAQLDKSGLPSDRFFAERPEGSVSTLKIQRTQQEDSAVYLCASSVEGVGPYEQYFGPGTRLTVT.